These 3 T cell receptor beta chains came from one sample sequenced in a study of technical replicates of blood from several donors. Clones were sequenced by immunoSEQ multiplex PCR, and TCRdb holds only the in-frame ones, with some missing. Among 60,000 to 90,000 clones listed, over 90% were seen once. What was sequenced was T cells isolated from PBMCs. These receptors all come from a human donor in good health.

The CDR3 is CASSRTRTGVYQPQHF. In DNA, the CDR3 is TGTGCCAGCAGCCGCACCCGAACAGGGGTTTATCAGCCCCAGCATTTT. V usage is TRBV27 and J usage is TRBJ1-5; 7 bases agree with TRBD1. After removal of 6 bases from V and 5 bases from J, the junction contained 13 bases not matched to a gene. Germline V lookup: CDR1 MNHEY, CDR2 SMNVEV (reference sequence). The CDR3 is made up of 16 amino acids.

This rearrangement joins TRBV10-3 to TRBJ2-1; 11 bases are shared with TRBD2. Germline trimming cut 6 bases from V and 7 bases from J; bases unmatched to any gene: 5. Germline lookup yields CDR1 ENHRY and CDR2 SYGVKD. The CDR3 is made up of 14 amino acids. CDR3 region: CAISVSGGANEQFF. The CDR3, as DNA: TGTGCCATCAGCGTTAGCGGGGGGGCAAATGAGCAGTTCTTC.

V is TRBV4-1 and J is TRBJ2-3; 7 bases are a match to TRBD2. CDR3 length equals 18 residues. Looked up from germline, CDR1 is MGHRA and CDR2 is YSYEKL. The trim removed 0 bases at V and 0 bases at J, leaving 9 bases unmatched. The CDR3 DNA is TGCGCCAGCAGCCAAGATAAACTAGCGCATATTAGCACAGATACGCAGTATTTT. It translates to CASSQDKLAHISTDTQYF.